The 2 T cell receptor beta chains reported below all come from one sample, sequenced in a study of blood T cell repertoires in COVID-19. TCRdb keeps only in-frame clones here, not all; method: immunoSEQ multiplex PCR. The profile shows 55,000 to 80,000 clones, around four fifths of them singletons. Sequenced sample: peripheral blood. The receptor set was obtained from a man aged 55 to 70 with COVID-19, enrolled during active disease.

There are a few counts of this clone. V gene TRBV10-2 combines with J gene TRBJ1-1, with 7 bases fitting TRBD1. The CDR3 has 13 residues. The germline V gene has CDR1 WSHSY and CDR2 SAAADI. V shed 9 bases and J 4 bases; nucleotides not matched to a gene: 8. CDR3 sequence (DNA): TGCGCCAGTCAAGGGGCAGGGGGCACTGAAGCTTTCTTT. It yields the protein CASQGAGGTEAFF.

V usage is TRBV19 and J usage is TRBJ2-7; 7 bases align to TRBD1. The CDR3 loop spans 14 amino acids. The V and J ends lost 5 bases and 0 bases, in that order; junction bases with no gene match: 4. Germline lookup yields CDR1 LNHDA and CDR2 SQIVND (reference sequence). For the CDR3, the DNA is TGTGCCAGTAGTCGGCGACAGGGCTCCTACGAGCAGTACTTC. Its protein product is CASSRRQGSYEQYF.